These 6 T cell receptor beta chains were all obtained from the same sample, sequenced in a study of response to subunit inactivated influenza vaccine. TCRdb re-called the RT-PCR reads with MiXCR, one entry per CDR3 protein. The sample carries a few hundred thousand distinct CDR3 sequences, 9% to 15% recorded once. The material sequenced was non-naive T cells sorted from PBMCs, taken roughly 15 days before vaccination. The receptors were gathered from a man aged 50 or older who received an inactivated influenza vaccine.

This clonotype was seen more than once but under ten times. The chain has TRBV5-1 and TRBJ2-7, with D possibly being TRBD2 (6 bases). In germline, CDR1 is SGHRS, CDR2 YFSETQ. The CDR3 runs to 15 residues. The V gene lost 3 bases and the J gene lost 0 bases, with 13 bases spanning the gap. CDR3 in DNA: TGCGCCAGCAGCTCGGGCGGGACCCTCTCCTACGAGCAGTACTTC. It codes for CASSSGGTLSYEQYF.

This chain joins TRBV12-3 or TRBV12-4 and TRBJ2-3; 13 nucleotides match TRBD2. The CDR3 length is 16 residues. V gave up 7 bases and J gave up 4 bases; unmatched junction bases: 8. The CDR3 nucleotides are TGTGCCAGCACTTCGGGACTAGCGGGATCGGCAGATACGCAGTATTTT. Its translation is CASTSGLAGSADTQYF.

V and J are TRBV18 and TRBJ2-2; TRBD1 matches at 7 bases. From germline, CDR1 is KGHSH and CDR2 LQKENI. Trimming took 2 bases from V and 4 from J; bases not matched to a gene: 7. CDR3 length: 16 amino acids. CDR3 sequence: CASSPSLTGSTGELFF. The CDR3 region has the DNA TGTGCCAGCTCACCAAGCTTGACAGGGAGCACCGGGGAGCTGTTTTTT.

This clonotype was picked up many times. The chain uses TRBV5-1 and TRBJ2-3; 11 bases fit TRBD1. The CDR3 has 14 amino acids. Germline assignment: CDR1 SGHRS and CDR2 YFSETQ. V shed 4 bases and J 6 bases; nucleotides not matched to a gene: 4. CDR3 in amino acids: CASSRTGGSDTQYF. The CDR3 nucleotides read TGCGCCAGCAGCAGGACAGGGGGCAGTGATACGCAGTATTTT.

This clonotype came up many times. The V gene is TRBV7-2, the J gene TRBJ2-3; 7 nucleotides align to TRBD2. Germline CDR1 is SGHTA and CDR2 is FQGNSA. V gave up 0 bases and J gave up 5 bases; unmatched junction bases: 8. The CDR3 is 16 residues long. The CDR3 bases are TGTGCCAGCAGCTTAGCCGGGAGGCCTAGGGGAGATACGCAGTATTTT. It is translated as CASSLAGRPRGDTQYF.

The V and J genes are TRBV7-3 and TRBJ2-6; TRBD2 aligns across 12 bases. The CDR3 sequence is 18 residues long. V was pared by 5 bases and J by 1 base, with 6 bases of the junction left unmatched. Germline V gene data show CDR1 as SGHTA and CDR2 as FQGTGA. DNA of the CDR3: TGTGCCAGCAGCCAAACTAGCGGGAGGTATTCTGGGGCCAACGTCCTGACTTTC. Protein: CASSQTSGRYSGANVLTF.